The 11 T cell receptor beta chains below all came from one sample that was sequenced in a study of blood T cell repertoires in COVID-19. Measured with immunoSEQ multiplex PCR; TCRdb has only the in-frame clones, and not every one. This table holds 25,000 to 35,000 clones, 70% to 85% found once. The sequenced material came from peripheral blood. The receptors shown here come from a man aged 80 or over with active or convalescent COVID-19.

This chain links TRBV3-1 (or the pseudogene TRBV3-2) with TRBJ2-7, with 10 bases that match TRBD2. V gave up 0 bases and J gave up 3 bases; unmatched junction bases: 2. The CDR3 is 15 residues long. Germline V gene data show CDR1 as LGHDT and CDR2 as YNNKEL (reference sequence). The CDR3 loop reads CASSQELAGVYEQYF. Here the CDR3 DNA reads TGTGCCAGCAGCCAAGAGCTAGCGGGAGTCTACGAGCAGTACTTC.

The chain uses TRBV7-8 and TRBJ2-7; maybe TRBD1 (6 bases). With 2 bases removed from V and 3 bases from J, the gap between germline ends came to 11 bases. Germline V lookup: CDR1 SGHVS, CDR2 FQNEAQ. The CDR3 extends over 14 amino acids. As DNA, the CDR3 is TGTGCCAGCAGCTTAACTCAACAGGGCTACGAGCAGTACTTC. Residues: CASSLTQQGYEQYF.

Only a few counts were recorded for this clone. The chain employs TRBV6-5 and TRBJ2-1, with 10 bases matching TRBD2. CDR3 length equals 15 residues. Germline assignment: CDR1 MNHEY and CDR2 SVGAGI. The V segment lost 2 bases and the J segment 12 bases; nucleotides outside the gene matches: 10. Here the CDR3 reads CASSYASGRAGVQFF. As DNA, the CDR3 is TGTGCCAGCAGTTACGCCAGCGGGAGGGCCGGGGTGCAGTTCTTC.

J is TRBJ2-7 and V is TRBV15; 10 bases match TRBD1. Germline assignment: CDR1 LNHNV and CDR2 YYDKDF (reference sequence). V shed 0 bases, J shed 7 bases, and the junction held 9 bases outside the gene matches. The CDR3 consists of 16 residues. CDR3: CATSRDQRGQGKEQYF. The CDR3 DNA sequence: TGTGCCACCAGCAGAGACCAACGGGGACAGGGGAAGGAGCAGTACTTC. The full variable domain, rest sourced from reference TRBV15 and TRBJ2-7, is DAMVIQNPRYQVTQFGKPVTLSCSQTLNHNVMYWYQQKSSQAPKLLFHYYDKDFNNEADTPDNFQSRRPNTSFCFLDIRSPGLGDTAMYLCATSRDQRGQGKEQYFGPGTRLTVT.

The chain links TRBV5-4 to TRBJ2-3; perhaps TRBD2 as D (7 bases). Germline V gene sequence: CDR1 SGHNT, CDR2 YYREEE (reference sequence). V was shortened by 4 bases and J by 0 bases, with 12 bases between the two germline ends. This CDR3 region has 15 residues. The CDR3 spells CASSKGGPSTDTQYF. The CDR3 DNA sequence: TGTGCCAGCAGCAAGGGGGGGCCCAGCACAGATACGCAGTATTTT.

CDR3 DNA sequence: TGTGCCAGCAGCTTAGACAGGGCATCAAATGAGCAGTTCTTC. It specifies CASSLDRASNEQFF. The chain is built from TRBV7-3 and TRBJ2-1; 7 nucleotides agree with TRBD1. The CDR3 has 14 amino acids. From germline, CDR1 is SGHTA and CDR2 FQGTGA. The V gene end was trimmed by 2 bases and the J gene end by 7 bases; junction bases not matched to a gene: 5.

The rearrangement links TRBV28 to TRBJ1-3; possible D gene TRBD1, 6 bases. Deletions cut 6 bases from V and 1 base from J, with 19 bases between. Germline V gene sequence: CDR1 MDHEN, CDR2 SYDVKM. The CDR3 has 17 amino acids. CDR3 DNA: TGTGCCAGCAGCCCTGTACAGGGACGTCCGTCTGGAAACACCATATATTTT. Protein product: CASSPVQGRPSGNTIYF. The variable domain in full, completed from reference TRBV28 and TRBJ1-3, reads DVKVTQSSRYLVKRTGEKVFLECVQDMDHENMFWYRQDPGLGLRLIYFSYDVKMKEKGDIPEGYSVSREKKERFSLILESASTNQTSMYLCASSPVQGRPSGNTIYFGEGSWLTVV.

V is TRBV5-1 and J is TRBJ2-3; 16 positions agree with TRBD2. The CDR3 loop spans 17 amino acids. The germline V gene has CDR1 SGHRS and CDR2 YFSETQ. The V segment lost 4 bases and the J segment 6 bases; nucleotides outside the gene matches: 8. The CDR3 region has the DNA TGCGCCAGCAGCACGGGACTAGCGGGAGGGACCGGCGATACGCAGTATTTT. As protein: CASSTGLAGGTGDTQYF.

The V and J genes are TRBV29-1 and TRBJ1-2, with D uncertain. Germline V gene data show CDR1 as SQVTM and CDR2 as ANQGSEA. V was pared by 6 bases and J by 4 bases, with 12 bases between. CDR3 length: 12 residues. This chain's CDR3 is CSVGQTGYGYTF. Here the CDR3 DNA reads TGCAGCGTAGGCCAGACTGGCTATGGCTACACCTTC. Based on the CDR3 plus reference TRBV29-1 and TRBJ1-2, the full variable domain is SAVISQKPSRDICQRGTSLTIQCQVDSQVTMMFWYRQQPGQSLTLIATANQGSEATYESGFVIDKFPISRPNLTFSTLTVSNMSPEDSSIYLCSVGQTGYGYTFGSGTRLTVV.

CDR3 sequence (DNA): TGTGCCAGCAGCCTCCGAGGGGCGGGGGGGCCGAAGGAGCAGTACTTC. This codes for CASSLRGAGGPKEQYF. This chain links TRBV6-2 or TRBV6-3 with TRBJ2-7; TRBD2 matches 9 bases. J lost 7 bases, V lost 6 bases, and 16 bases had no gene match. CDR3 length equals 16 residues. Germline CDR1 is MNHEY and CDR2 is SVGEGT.

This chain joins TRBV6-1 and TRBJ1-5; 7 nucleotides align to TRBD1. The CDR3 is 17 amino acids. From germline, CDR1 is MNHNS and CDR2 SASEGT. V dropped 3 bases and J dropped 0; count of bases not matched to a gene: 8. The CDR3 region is CASSDRGQTYSNQPQHF. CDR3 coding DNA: TGTGCCAGCAGTGACCGGGGACAGACCTATAGCAATCAGCCCCAGCATTTT.